The 14 T cell receptor beta chains given below trace back to one sample, sequenced in a study of PD-L1 blockade in urothelial cancer. Using immunoSEQ multiplex PCR, the repertoire was profiled, and TCRdb retains in-frame clones only, with some absent. Here the sample spans 100,000 or so clones, about 89% being singletons. The sequencing here drew on PBMCs, taken around atezolizumab (anti-PD-L1) treatment. These TCRs come from an elderly woman with urothelial cancer.

The V call is TRBV27, the J call TRBJ2-5; TRBD1 matches 7 bases. This CDR3 contains 13 residues. V dropped 1 base and J dropped 4; count of bases not matched to a gene: 0. CDR1 is MNHEY and CDR2 is SMNVEV in the germline V gene (reference sequence). Here the CDR3 reads CASSLYRGETQYF. The CDR3 coding sequence is TGTGCCAGCAGTTTATACAGGGGAGAGACCCAGTACTTC.

This chain joins TRBV5-4 and TRBJ2-1; 12 nucleotides agree with TRBD2. This CDR3 spans 15 amino acids. CDR1 is SGHNT, CDR2 YYREEE, per germline (reference sequence). Unmatched junction bases numbered 4, after V lost 0 bases and J lost 9 bases. The CDR3 protein is CASSLGLAGVTEQFF. DNA of the CDR3: TGTGCCAGCAGCTTGGGACTAGCGGGAGTAACTGAGCAGTTCTTC.

The chain couples TRBV27 to TRBJ1-5; TRBD1 matches at 8 bases. CDR1 is MNHEY and CDR2 is SMNVEV in the germline V gene (reference sequence). This CDR3 comprises 15 residues. V shed 5 bases and J 3 bases; nucleotides not matched to a gene: 6. The CDR3 coding sequence is TGTGCCAGCAGTCCACGGGACAGGCCCAATCAGCCCCAGCATTTT. This encodes CASSPRDRPNQPQHF.

The chain carries TRBV10-2 and TRBJ1-5; TRBD1 might be the D (5 bases). The germline V gene has CDR1 WSHSY and CDR2 SAAADI. The length of the CDR3 is 15 residues. Trimming took 0 bases from V and 5 from J, leaving 11 bases between them. The CDR3 loop is CASSESGGAYQPQHF. As DNA, the CDR3 is TGCGCCAGCAGTGAGTCGGGTGGGGCCTATCAGCCCCAGCATTTT.

This CDR3 is CASSLEFGQMRTEAFF. The CDR3 coding sequence is TGTGCCAGCAGTTTGGAGTTCGGACAAATGAGGACTGAAGCTTTCTTT. The chain links TRBV27 to TRBJ1-1, with D possibly matching TRBD1 (5 bases). The CDR3 consists of 16 residues. The V end lost 3 bases, the J end lost 5 bases, and 19 bases lay between the germline ends. Germline loops: CDR1 MNHEY, CDR2 SMNVEV (reference sequence).

The rearrangement links TRBV28 to TRBJ1-5, with D hard to call. This CDR3 contains 14 residues. Germline values: CDR1 MDHEN, CDR2 SYDVKM. The ends were cut back, 3 bases at V and 0 bases at J, with 6 bases in the middle. CDR3 in amino acids: CASSLLSSNQPQHF. For the CDR3, the DNA is TGTGCCAGCAGTTTGCTGAGTAGCAATCAGCCCCAGCATTTT.

The rearrangement links TRBV27 to TRBJ2-5, with a possible D match to TRBD1 (6 bases). This CDR3 has 13 amino acids. With 6 bases removed from V and 5 bases from J, the gap between germline ends came to 13 bases. CDR1 is MNHEY, CDR2 SMNVEV, per germline (reference sequence). In DNA, the CDR3 is TGTGCCAGCAGGGGGACATCCACGGAGACCCAGTACTTC. The encoded protein is CASRGTSTETQYF.

The chain recombines TRBV27 with TRBJ2-7, with D hard to call. The germline V gene encodes CDR1 MNHEY and CDR2 SMNVEV (reference sequence). The CDR3 extends over 16 amino acids. The V and J ends lost 5 bases and 0 bases respectively, with 17 bases between them. The CDR3 protein is CASSPYLGAHSYEQYF. The DNA for the CDR3 is TGTGCCAGCAGTCCCTACTTAGGAGCGCACTCCTACGAGCAGTACTTC.

Only one count was recorded for this clone. J is TRBJ2-2 and V is TRBV28, with 7 bases lining up with TRBD1. The CDR3 consists of 14 residues. V was pared by 6 bases and J by 4 bases, with 5 bases of the junction left unmatched. The germline V gene has CDR1 MDHEN and CDR2 SYDVKM. The chain's CDR3 is CASSHDRVTGELFF. In DNA, the CDR3 is TGTGCCAGCAGCCACGACAGGGTCACCGGGGAGCTGTTTTTT. Variable domain in full (rest from reference TRBV28 and TRBJ2-2): DVKVTQSSRYLVKRTGEKVFLECVQDMDHENMFWYRQDPGLGLRLIYFSYDVKMKEKGDIPEGYSVSREKKERFSLILESASTNQTSMYLCASSHDRVTGELFFGEGSRLTVL.

The chain combines TRBV28 with TRBJ1-2, with D uncertain. The CDR3 extends over 14 amino acids. Trimming removed 7 bases at V and 8 bases at J, with 20 bases between. Germline CDR1 is MDHEN and CDR2 is SYDVKM. The CDR3 spells CASKGGGDLAGYTF. DNA for the CDR3: TGTGCCAGCAAAGGAGGAGGCGATTTGGCGGGCTACACCTTC.

The chain uses TRBV5-8 and TRBJ1-1; a weak D match, TRBD1 (6 bases). Germline V CDR1 and CDR2: SGHTS, YDEGEE. The CDR3 sequence is 14 residues long. The germline V and J ends were trimmed by 1 base and 6 bases, with 13 bases remaining between them. The CDR3 sequence is CASSLRGGQAEAFF. The CDR3 DNA is TGTGCCAGCAGCTTGCGCGGGGGGCAGGCTGAAGCTTTCTTT.

V and J are TRBV19 and TRBJ1-2; a possible D gene is TRBD1 (6 bases). Trimming took off 4 bases at V and 8 bases at J, with 20 bases between the two ends. CDR1 LNHDA and CDR2 SQIVND come from the germline V gene (reference sequence). The CDR3 loop spans 15 amino acids. The CDR3 loop reads CASSTTGSGSVGYTF. The DNA of the CDR3 is TGTGCCAGTAGTACAACAGGGAGTGGATCGGTCGGCTACACCTTC.

A single count supports this clone. V usage is TRBV20-1 and J usage is TRBJ1-2, with a weak D call TRBD1 (5 bases). CDR1 and CDR2 (germline): DFQATT, SNEGSKA (reference sequence). Trimming pared 2 bases from V and 12 bases from J, leaving 13 bases between. This CDR3 has 11 residues. The CDR3 sequence: CSARRGGINTF. The CDR3 DNA is TGCAGTGCTAGAAGGGGCGGGATTAACACCTTC.

CDR3 amino acids: CASSLSGRVDEQFF. The CDR3 nucleotides are TGTGCCAGCAGCCTTAGCGGGAGGGTAGATGAGCAGTTCTTC. The chain links TRBV7-8 to TRBJ2-1; 11 nucleotides line up with TRBD2. Germline CDR1 reads SGHVS; CDR2 reads FQNEAQ. This CDR3 has 14 amino acids. After removal of 5 bases from V and 8 bases from J, the junction contained 5 bases not matched to a gene.